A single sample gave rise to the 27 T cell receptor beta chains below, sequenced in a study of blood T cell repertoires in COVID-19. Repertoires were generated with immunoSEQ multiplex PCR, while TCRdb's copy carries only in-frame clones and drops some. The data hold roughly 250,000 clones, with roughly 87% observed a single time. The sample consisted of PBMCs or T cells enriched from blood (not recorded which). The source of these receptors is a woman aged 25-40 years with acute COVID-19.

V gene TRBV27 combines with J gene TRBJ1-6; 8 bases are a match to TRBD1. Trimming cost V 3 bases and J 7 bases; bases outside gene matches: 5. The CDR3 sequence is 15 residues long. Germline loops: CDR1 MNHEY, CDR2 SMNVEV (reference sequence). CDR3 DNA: TGTGCCAGCAGTTTGACAGGGGCCACGAATTCACCCCTCCACTTT. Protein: CASSLTGATNSPLHF.

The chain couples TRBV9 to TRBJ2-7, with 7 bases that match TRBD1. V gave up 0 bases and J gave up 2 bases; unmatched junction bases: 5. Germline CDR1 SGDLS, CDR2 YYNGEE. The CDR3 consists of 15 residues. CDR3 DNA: TGTGCCAGCAGCGTAGGAAAGGGACAGACCTACGAGCAGTACTTC. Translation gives CASSVGKGQTYEQYF.

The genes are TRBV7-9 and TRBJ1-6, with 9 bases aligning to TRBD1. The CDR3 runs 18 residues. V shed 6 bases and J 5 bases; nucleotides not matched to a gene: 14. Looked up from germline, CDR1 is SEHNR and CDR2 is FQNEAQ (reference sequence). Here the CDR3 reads CASSFYRWGQGDNSPLHF. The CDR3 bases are TGTGCCAGCAGTTTCTACCGCTGGGGACAGGGCGATAATTCACCCCTCCACTTT. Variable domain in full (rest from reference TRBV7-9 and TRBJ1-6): DTGVSQNPRHKITKRGQNVTFRCDPISEHNRLYWYRQTLGQGPEFLTYFQNEAQLEKSRLLSDRFSAERPKGSFSTLEIQRTEQGDSAMYLCASSFYRWGQGDNSPLHFGNGTRLTVT.

The CDR3 DNA reads TGTGCCAGCAGCTTAACCAGGGGGAACACTGAAGCTTTCTTT. It translates to CASSLTRGNTEAFF. This chain joins TRBV7-3 and TRBJ1-1; TRBD1 is a possible D gene (6 bases). Germline assignment: CDR1 SGHTA and CDR2 FQGTGA. V shed 0 bases and J shed 1 base, with 6 bases lying between them. CDR3 length: 14 residues.

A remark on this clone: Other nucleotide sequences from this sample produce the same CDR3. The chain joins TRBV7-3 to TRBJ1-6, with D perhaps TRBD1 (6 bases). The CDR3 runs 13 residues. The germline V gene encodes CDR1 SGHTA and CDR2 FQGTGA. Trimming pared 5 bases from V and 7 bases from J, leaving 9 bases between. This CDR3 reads CASSPQGNSPLHF. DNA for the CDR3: TGTGCCAGCAGCCCCCAGGGGAATTCACCCCTCCACTTT.

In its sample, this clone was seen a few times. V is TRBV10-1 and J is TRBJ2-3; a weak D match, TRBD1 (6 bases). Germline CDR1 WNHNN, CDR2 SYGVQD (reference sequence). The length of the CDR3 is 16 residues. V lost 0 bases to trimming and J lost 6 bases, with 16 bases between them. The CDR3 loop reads CASSESGRGSRDTQYF. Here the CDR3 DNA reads TGCGCCAGCAGTGAGTCTGGCAGGGGTTCGCGGGATACGCAGTATTTT.

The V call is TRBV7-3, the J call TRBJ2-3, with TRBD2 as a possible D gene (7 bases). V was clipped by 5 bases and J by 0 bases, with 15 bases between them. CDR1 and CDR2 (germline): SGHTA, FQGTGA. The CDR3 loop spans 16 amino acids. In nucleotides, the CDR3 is TGTGCCAGCAGCCAACGAGGGGGGGCTAGCACAGATACGCAGTATTTT. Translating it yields CASSQRGGASTDTQYF.

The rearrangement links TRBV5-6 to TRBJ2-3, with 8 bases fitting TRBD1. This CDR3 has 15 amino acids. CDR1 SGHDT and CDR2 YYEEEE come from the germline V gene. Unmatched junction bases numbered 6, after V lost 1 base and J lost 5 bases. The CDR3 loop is CASSLWTGSLDTQYF. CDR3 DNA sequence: TGTGCCAGCAGCTTGTGGACAGGGAGTTTAGATACGCAGTATTTT.

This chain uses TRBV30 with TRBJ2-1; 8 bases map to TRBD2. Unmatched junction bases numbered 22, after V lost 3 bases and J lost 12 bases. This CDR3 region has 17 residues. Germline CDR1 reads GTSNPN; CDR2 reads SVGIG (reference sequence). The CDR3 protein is CAWRYGAVVGGARWQFF. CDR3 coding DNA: TGTGCCTGGAGGTATGGGGCTGTAGTCGGGGGGGCTCGGTGGCAGTTCTTC.

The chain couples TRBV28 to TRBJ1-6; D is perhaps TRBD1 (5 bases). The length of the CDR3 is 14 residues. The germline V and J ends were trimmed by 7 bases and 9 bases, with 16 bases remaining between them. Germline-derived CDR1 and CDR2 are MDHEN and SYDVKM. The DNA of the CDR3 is TGTGCCAGCACCGAATTGACAGTTAGTTCACCCCTCCACTTT. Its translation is CASTELTVSSPLHF.

CDR3 protein: CATSANAGLGETQYF. The CDR3 DNA reads TGTGCCACCAGTGCCAACGCGGGGTTAGGGGAGACCCAGTACTTC. This chain links TRBV24-1 with TRBJ2-5; D perhaps matches TRBD2 (6 bases). The CDR3 has 15 residues. Germline CDR1 reads KGHDR; CDR2 reads SFDVKD. Deletions cut 5 bases from V and 5 bases from J, with 17 bases between.

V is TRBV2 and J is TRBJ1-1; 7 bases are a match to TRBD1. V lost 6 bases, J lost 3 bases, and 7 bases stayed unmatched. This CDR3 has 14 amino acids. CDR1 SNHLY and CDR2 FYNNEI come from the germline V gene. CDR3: CASSPRQGHTEAFF. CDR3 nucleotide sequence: TGTGCCAGCAGCCCCAGACAGGGCCACACTGAAGCTTTCTTT.

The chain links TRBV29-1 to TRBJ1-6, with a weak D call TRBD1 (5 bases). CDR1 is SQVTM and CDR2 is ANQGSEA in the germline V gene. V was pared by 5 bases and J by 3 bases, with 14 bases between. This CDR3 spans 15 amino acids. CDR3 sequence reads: CSVPPGGNYNSPLHF. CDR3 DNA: TGCAGCGTTCCCCCTGGGGGGAACTATAATTCACCCCTCCACTTT.

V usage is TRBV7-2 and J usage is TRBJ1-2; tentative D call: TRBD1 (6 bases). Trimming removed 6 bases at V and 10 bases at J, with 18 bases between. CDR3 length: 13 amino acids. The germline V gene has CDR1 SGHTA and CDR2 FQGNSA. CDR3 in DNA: TGTGCCAGCAGATCCTACAGGGCTCCGTTCTACACCTTC. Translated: CASRSYRAPFYTF. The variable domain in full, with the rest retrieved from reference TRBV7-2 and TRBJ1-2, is GAGVSQSPSNKVTEKGKDVELRCDPISGHTALYWYRQSLGQGLEFLIYFQGNSAPDKSGLPSDRFSAERTGGSVSTLTIQRTQQEDSAVYLCASRSYRAPFYTFGSGTRLTVV.

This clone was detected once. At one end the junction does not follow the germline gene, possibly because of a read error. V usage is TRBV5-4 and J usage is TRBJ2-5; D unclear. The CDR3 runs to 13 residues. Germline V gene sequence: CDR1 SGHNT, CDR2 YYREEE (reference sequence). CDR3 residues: CASSPGDQETQYF. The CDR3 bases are TGTGCCAGCAGCCCCGGAGACCAGGAGACCCAGTACTTC.

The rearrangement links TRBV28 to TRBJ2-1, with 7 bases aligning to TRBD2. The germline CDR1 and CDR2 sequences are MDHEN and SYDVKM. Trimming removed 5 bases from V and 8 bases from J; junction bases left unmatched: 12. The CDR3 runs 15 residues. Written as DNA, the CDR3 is TGTGCCAGCAGTCCCGAGGGGAGGGAGTTCGATGAGCAGTTCTTC. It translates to CASSPEGREFDEQFF. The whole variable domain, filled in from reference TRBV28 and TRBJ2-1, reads DVKVTQSSRYLVKRTGEKVFLECVQDMDHENMFWYRQDPGLGLRLIYFSYDVKMKEKGDIPEGYSVSREKKERFSLILESASTNQTSMYLCASSPEGREFDEQFFGPGTRLTVL.

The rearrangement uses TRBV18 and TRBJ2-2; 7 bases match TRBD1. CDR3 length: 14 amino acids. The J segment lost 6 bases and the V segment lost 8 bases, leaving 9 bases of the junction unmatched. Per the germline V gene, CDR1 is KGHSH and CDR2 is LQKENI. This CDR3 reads CASPKDRRAGELFF. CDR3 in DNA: TGTGCCAGCCCGAAGGACAGGCGGGCCGGGGAGCTGTTTTTT.

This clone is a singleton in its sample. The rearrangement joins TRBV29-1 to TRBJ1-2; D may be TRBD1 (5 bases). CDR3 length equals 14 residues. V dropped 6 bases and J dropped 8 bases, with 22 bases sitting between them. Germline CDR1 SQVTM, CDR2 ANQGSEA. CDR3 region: CSVQERGWVSGYTF. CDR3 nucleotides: TGCAGCGTACAAGAAAGGGGTTGGGTGTCAGGCTACACCTTC. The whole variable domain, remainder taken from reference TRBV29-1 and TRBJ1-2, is SAVISQKPSRDICQRGTSLTIQCQVDSQVTMMFWYRQQPGQSLTLIATANQGSEATYESGFVIDKFPISRPNLTFSTLTVSNMSPEDSSIYLCSVQERGWVSGYTFGSGTRLTVV.

The CDR3 is CASGGRGGYGYTF. CDR3 in DNA: TGTGCCAGCGGCGGGAGGGGTGGTTATGGCTACACCTTC. The chain couples TRBV7-3 to TRBJ1-2; the D gene is possibly TRBD1 (5 bases). This CDR3 is 13 amino acids long. Germline CDR1 and CDR2: SGHTA and FQGTGA. Trimming cost V 8 bases and J 5 bases, with 15 bases left between them.

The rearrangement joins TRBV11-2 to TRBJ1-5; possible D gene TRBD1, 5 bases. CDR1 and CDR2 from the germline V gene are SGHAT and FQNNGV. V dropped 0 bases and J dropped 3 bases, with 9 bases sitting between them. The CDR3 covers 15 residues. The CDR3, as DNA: TGTGCCAGCAGCTTAGAGGGCAGGGACAATCAGCCCCAGCATTTT. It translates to CASSLEGRDNQPQHF.

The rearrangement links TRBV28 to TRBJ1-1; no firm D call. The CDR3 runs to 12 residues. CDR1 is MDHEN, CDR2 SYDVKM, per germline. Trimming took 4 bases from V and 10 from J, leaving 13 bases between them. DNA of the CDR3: TGTGCCAGCAGTTCGGCAGGCGGGCGAGCTTTCTTT. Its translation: CASSSAGGRAFF.

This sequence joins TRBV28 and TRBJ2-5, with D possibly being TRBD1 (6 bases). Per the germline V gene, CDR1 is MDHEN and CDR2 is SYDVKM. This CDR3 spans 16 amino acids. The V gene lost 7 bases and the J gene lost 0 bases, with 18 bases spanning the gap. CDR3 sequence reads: CASNLKRGQNQETQYF. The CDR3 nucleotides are TGTGCCAGCAATCTTAAGAGGGGACAAAACCAAGAGACCCAGTACTTC.

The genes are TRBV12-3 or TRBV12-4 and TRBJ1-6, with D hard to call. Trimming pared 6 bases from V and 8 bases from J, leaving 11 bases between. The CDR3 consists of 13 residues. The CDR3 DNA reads TGTGCCAGCAGCACTAGGAGGTATTCACCCCTCCACTTT. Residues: CASSTRRYSPLHF.

The CDR3 DNA reads as TGTGCCAGCAAATCCAGTGGTTCTGGAAACACCATATATTTT. Encoded protein: CASKSSGSGNTIYF. The chain is built from TRBV6-5 and TRBJ1-3; D gene ambiguous. The V gene's germline CDR1 is MNHEY and CDR2 SVGAGI. The CDR3 has 14 residues. V was pared by 7 bases and J by 1 base, with 11 bases between.

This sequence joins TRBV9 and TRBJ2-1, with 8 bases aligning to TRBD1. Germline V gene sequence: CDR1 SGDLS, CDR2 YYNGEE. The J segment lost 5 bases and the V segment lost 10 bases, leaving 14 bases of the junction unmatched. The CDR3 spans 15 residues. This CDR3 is CAPVPNRGANNEQFF. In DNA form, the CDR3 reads TGTGCCCCAGTACCGAACAGGGGGGCCAACAATGAGCAGTTCTTC. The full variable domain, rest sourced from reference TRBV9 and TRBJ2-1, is DSGVTQTPKHLITATGQRVTLRCSPRSGDLSVYWYQQSLDQGLQFLIQYYNGEERAKGNILERFSAQQFPDLHSELNLSSLELGDSALYFCAPVPNRGANNEQFFGPGTRLTVL.

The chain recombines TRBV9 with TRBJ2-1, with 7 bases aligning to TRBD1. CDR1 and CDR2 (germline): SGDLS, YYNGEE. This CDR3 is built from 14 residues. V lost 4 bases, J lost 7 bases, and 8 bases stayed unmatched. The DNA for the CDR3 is TGTGCCAGCAGCACCAACAGGGGTGAGAATGAGCAGTTCTTC. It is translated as CASSTNRGENEQFF.

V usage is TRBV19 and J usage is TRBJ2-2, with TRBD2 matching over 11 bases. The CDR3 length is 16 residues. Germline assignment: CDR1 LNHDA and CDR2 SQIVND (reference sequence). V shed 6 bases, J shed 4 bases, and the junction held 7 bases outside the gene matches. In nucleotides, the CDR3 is TGTGCCAGTAGGCTAGCGGGAGGCATTACCACCGGGGAGCTGTTTTTT. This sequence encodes CASRLAGGITTGELFF.